This T cell receptor (beta chain) was profiled in a study of blood T cell repertoires in COVID-19. Repertoires were generated with immunoSEQ multiplex PCR, while TCRdb's copy carries only in-frame clones and drops some. Among around 150,000 clones listed, roughly four fifths were seen once. Per the germline V gene, CDR1 is MNHEY and CDR2 is SMNVEV (reference sequence). V gave up 1 base and J gave up 2 bases; unmatched junction bases: 5. The length of the CDR3 is 16 residues. The chain combines TRBV27 with TRBJ2-5, with TRBD2 matching 9 bases. This clonotype was sampled from a man aged 60 to 69 with active or convalescent COVID-19. Sequencing used peripheral blood. This CDR3 reads CASSLLGSGRQETQYF. CDR3 in DNA: TGTGCCAGCAGTTTATTAGGTAGCGGGAGACAAGAGACCCAGTACTTC.